The T cell receptor beta chain under discussion was sequenced for a study of beta chain features in type 1 diabetes. The whole isolated RNA underwent reverse transcription, so sequencing captured expressed TCRB transcripts. TCRdb's table, derived via immunoSEQ multiplex PCR, lists solely in-frame clones and lacks some. The sample has 200,000 to 250,000 clones; around 68% are singletons. Trimming took 4 bases from V and 5 from J; bases not matched to a gene: 4. The germline CDR1 and CDR2 sequences are SGDLS and YYNGEE. The CDR3 contains 14 residues. The sequencing input was naive CD4+ T cells from blood. The rearrangement joins TRBV9 to TRBJ2-5; 11 nucleotides agree with TRBD2. This TCR came from a man aged 25 to 45 in good health. The CDR3 loop is CASSPRTSGETQYF. For the CDR3, the DNA is TGTGCCAGCAGCCCCCGGACTAGCGGGGAGACCCAGTACTTC.